The T cell receptor (beta chain) under discussion was sequenced for a study of shared clonotypes between healthy human individuals. The CDR3 extends over 14 amino acids. Germline V gene lookup returns CDR1 SEHNR and CDR2 FQNEAQ (reference sequence). The V end lost 4 bases, the J end lost 9 bases, and 15 bases lay between the germline ends. Some clones are missing from TCRdb's copy, which holds only in-frame ones; the method was immunoSEQ multiplex PCR. The data show 2 million to 2.5 million clones, roughly 95% seen once. Naive-designated CD8 cells lacked CD45RO, were positively enriched for CCR7, and omitted terminally differentiated effector memory CD45RA+ cells.

Input material: naive CD8+ T cells sorted from blood. This receptor was taken from a man between 18 and 29 years old in good health. This chain links TRBV7-9 with TRBJ2-2; D assignment may be TRBD1 or TRBD2 (5 bases each). In nucleotides, the CDR3 is TGTGCCAGCAGCTCTAGGGACCCCACGAGGGAGCTGTTTTTT. This codes for CASSSRDPTRELFF.